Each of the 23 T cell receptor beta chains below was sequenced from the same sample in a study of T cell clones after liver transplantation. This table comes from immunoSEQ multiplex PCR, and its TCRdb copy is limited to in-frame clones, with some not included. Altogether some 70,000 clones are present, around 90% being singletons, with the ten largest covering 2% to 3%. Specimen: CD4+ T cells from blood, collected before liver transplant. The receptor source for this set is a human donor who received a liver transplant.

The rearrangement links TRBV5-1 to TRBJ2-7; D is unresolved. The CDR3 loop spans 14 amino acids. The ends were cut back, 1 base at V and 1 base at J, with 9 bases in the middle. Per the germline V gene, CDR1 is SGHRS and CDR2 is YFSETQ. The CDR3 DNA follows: TGCGCCAGCAGCTTGACTGTGACATCCTACGAGCAGTACTTC. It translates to CASSLTVTSYEQYF.

The chain's CDR3 is CAWSKMDRPSVEQYF. In DNA, the CDR3 is TGTGCCTGGAGTAAAATGGACAGGCCGTCGGTCGAGCAGTACTTC. The chain couples TRBV30 to TRBJ2-7; 7 bases map to TRBD1. Per germline, CDR1 GTSNPN and CDR2 SVGIG (reference sequence). The CDR3 covers 15 residues. V shed 2 bases and J 6 bases; nucleotides not matched to a gene: 13. Full variable domain (outside the CDR3, taken from reference TRBV30 and TRBJ2-7): SQTIHQWPATLVQPVGSPLSLECTVEGTSNPNLYWYRQAAGRGLQLLFYSVGIGQISSEVPQNLSASRPQDRQFILSSKKLLLSDSGFYLCAWSKMDRPSVEQYFGPGTRLTVT.

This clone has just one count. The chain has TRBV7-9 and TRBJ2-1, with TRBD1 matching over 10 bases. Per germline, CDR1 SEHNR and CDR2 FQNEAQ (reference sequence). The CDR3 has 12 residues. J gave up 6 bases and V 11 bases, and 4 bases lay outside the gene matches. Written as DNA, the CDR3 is TGTGCCCCCGGGACAGGGGCCAATGAGCAGTTCTTC. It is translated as CAPGTGANEQFF. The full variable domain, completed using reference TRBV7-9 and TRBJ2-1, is DTGVSQNPRHKITKRGQNVTFRCDPISEHNRLYWYRQTLGQGPEFLTYFQNEAQLEKSRLLSDRFSAERPKGSFSTLEIQRTEQGDSAMYLCAPGTGANEQFFGPGTRLTVL.

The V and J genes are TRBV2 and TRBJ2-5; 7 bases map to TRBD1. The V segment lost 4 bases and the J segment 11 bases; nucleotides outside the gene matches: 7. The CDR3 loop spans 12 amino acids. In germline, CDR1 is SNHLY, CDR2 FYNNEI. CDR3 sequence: CASSAETGEQYF. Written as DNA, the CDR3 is TGTGCCAGCAGTGCAGAAACAGGGGAACAGTACTTC.

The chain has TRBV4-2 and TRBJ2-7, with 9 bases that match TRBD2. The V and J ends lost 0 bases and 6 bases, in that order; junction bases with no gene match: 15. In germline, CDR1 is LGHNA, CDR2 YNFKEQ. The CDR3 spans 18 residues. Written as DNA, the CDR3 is TGTGCCAGCAGCCAAGATTTGGGGAGTAGCGGGAGACCGCCCGAGCAGTACTTC. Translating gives CASSQDLGSSGRPPEQYF.

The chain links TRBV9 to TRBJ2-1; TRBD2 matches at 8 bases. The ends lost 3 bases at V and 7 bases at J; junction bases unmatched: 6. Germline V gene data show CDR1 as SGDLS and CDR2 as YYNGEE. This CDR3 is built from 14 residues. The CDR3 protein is CASSASGSRNEQFF. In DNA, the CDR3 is TGTGCCAGCAGCGCAAGCGGGAGCCGGAATGAGCAGTTCTTC.

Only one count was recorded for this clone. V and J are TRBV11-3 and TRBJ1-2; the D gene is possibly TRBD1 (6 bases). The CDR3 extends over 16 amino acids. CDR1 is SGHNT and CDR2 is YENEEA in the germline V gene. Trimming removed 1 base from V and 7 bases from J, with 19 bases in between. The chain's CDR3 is CASSLGEGGSGAGYTF. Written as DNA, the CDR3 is TGTGCCAGCAGCTTAGGTGAGGGGGGAAGCGGCGCTGGCTACACCTTC.

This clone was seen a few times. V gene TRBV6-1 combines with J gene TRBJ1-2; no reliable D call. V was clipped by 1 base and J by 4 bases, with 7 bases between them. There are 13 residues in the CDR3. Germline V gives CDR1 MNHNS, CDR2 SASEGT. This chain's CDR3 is CASSEDAGYGYTF. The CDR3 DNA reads TGTGCCAGCAGTGAAGACGCCGGCTATGGCTACACCTTC.

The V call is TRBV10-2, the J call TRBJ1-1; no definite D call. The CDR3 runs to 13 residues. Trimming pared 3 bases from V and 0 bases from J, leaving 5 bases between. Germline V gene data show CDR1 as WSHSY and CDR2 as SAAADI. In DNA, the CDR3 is TGCGCCAGCAGTGACAGGCTGAACACTGAAGCTTTCTTT. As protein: CASSDRLNTEAFF.

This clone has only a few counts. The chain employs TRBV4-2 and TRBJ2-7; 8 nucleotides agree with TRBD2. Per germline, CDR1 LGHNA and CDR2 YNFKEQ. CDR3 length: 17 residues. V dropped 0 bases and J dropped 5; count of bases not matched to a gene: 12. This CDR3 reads CASSQDQLGLGFDEQYF. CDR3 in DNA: TGTGCCAGCAGCCAAGATCAATTGGGACTAGGCTTTGACGAGCAGTACTTC.

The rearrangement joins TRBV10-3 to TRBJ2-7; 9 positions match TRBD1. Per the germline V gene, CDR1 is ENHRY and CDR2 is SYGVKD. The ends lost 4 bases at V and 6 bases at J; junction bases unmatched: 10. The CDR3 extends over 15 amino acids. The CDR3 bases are TGTGCCATCAGTGGTAAGGACAGGGGCCAAGTCGAGCAGTACTTC. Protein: CAISGKDRGQVEQYF.

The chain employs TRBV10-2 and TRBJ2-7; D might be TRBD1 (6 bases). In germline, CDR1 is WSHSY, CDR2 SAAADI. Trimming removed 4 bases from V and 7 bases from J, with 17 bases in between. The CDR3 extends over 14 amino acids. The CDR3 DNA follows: TGCGCCAGCAGTGTGGACAGCGCCTGGGGGGAGCAGTACTTC. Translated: CASSVDSAWGEQYF.

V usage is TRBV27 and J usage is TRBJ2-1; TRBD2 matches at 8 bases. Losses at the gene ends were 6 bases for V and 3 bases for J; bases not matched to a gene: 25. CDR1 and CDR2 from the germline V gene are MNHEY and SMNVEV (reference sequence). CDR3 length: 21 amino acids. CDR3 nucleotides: TGTGCCAGCAGCCATCACCGGGGGGGATCCGGGCGGGAGGTCGGCTACAATGAGCAGTTCTTC. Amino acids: CASSHHRGGSGREVGYNEQFF.

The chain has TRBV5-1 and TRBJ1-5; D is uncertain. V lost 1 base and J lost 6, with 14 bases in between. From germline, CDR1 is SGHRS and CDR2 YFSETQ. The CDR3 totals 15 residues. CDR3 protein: CASSLSPGVGQPQHF. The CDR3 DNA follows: TGCGCCAGCAGCTTGAGTCCGGGTGTTGGTCAGCCCCAGCATTTT.

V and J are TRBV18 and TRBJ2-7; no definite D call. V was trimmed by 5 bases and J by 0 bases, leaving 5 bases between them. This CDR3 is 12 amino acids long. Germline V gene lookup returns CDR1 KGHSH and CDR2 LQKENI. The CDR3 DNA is TGTGCCAGCTCATCATCCTCCTACGAGCAGTACTTC. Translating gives CASSSSSYEQYF. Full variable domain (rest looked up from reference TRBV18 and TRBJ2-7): NAGVMQNPRHLVRRRGQEARLRCSPMKGHSHVYWYRQLPEEGLKFMVYLQKENIIDESGMPKERFSAEFPKEGPSILRIQQVVRGDSAAYFCASSSSSYEQYFGPGTRLTVT.

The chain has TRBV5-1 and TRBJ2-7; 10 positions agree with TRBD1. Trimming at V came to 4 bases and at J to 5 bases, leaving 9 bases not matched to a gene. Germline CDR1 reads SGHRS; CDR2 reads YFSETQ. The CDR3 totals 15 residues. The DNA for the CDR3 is TGCGCCAGCAGCGCGACAGGGGGCGCCGTCCACGAGCAGTACTTC. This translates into CASSATGGAVHEQYF.

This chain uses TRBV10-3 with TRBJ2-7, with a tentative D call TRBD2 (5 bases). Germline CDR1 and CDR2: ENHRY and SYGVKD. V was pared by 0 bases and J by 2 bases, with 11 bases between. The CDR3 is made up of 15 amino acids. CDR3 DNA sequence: TGTGCCATCAGTGAGTCGAGGGCAGTTCCCTACGAGCAGTACTTC. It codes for CAISESRAVPYEQYF.

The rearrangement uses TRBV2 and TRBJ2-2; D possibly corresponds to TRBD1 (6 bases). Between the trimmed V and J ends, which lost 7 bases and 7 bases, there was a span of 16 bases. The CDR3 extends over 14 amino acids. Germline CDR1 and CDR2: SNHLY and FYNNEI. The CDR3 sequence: CASKSATGIGELFF. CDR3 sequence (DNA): TGTGCCAGCAAAAGCGCCACAGGGATCGGGGAGCTGTTTTTT.

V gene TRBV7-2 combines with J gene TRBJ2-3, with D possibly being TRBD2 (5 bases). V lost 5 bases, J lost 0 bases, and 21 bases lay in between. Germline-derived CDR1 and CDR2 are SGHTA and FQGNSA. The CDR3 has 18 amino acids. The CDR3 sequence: CASSRYGERERSTDTQYF. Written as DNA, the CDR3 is TGTGCCAGCAGCCGATACGGGGAAAGGGAACGAAGCACAGATACGCAGTATTTT.

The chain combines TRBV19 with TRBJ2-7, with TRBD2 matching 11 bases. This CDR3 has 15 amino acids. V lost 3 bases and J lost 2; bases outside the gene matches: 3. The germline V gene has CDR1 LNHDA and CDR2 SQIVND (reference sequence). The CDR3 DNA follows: TGTGCCAGTAGTATTGGGACTAGCGGCCCCTACGAGCAGTACTTC. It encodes CASSIGTSGPYEQYF.

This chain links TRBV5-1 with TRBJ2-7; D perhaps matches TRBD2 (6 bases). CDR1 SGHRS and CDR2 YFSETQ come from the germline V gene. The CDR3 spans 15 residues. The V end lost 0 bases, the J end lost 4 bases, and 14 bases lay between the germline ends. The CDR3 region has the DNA TGCGCCAGCAGCTTGGAGGCGGGACCCGAATACGAGCAGTACTTC. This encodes CASSLEAGPEYEQYF. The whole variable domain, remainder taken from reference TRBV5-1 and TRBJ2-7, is KAGVTQTPRYLIKTRGQQVTLSCSPISGHRSVSWYQQTPGQGLQFLFEYFSETQRNKGNFPGRFSGRQFSNSRSEMNVSTLELGDSALYLCASSLEAGPEYEQYFGPGTRLTVT.

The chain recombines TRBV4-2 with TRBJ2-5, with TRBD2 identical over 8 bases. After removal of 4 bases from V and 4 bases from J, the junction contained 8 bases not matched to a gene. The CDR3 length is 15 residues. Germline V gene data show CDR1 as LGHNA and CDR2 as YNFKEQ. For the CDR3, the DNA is TGTGCCAGCAGCCCCAGCGGGAGTGCTGGAGAGACCCAGTACTTC. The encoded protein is CASSPSGSAGETQYF.

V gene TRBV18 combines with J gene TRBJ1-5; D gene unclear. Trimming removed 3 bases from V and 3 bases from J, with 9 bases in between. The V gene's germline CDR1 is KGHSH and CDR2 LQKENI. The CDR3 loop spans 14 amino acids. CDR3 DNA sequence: TGTGCCAGCTCACCCGCAGGCTCCAATCAGCCCCAGCATTTT. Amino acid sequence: CASSPAGSNQPQHF.